Shown below are 10 T cell receptor beta chains from a single sample sequenced in a study of blood T cells in healthy people across ages. Together with a sample-barcoded 5' primer, a J-beta primer mix was included in a second PCR lasting roughly 6 to 12 cycles. TCRdb redid the calling of the 5' RACE reads with MiXCR, one entry per CDR3 protein. The data show roughly 550,000 distinct CDR3 sequences, more than 20% seen once. The data also belong to a second study, concerning T cells of mothers and their children.

Source material: blood. Receptors originate from a boy younger than 18 in good health.

This clonotype was counted between two and nine times. This chain uses TRBV12-3 or TRBV12-4 with TRBJ2-3; D uncertain. This CDR3 is built from 17 residues. Trimming removed 0 bases at V and 1 base at J, with 14 bases between. In nucleotides, the CDR3 is TGTGCCAGCAGTTTAGCTACCCTATGGGCCGGCACAGATACGCAGTATTTT. This codes for CASSLATLWAGTDTQYF.

The chain is built from TRBV7-2 and TRBJ1-5; no clear D gene. The CDR3 has 14 residues. Germline CDR1 is SGHTA and CDR2 is FQGNSA. Trimming took 5 bases from V and 6 from J, leaving 14 bases between them. This CDR3 is CASSGSYGPQPQHF. The CDR3 region has the DNA TGTGCCAGCAGCGGTTCTTACGGCCCTCAGCCCCAGCATTTT. The full variable domain, rest sourced from reference TRBV7-2 and TRBJ1-5, is GAGVSQSPSNKVTEKGKDVELRCDPISGHTALYWYRQSLGQGLEFLIYFQGNSAPDKSGLPSDRFSAERTGGSVSTLTIQRTQQEDSAVYLCASSGSYGPQPQHFGDGTRLSIL.

This clonotype has just a few counts. This chain uses TRBV18 with TRBJ2-1; perhaps TRBD1 as D (5 bases). Germline V gene data show CDR1 as KGHSH and CDR2 as LQKENI. The CDR3 runs to 15 residues. Trimming took 3 bases from V and 2 from J, leaving 11 bases between them. The CDR3 nucleotides are TGTGCCAGCTCACCGGGCAGGGCTCCCTACAATGAGCAGTTCTTC. Encoded protein: CASSPGRAPYNEQFF.

The V and J genes are TRBV5-4 and TRBJ2-5; D may be TRBD1 (8 bases). Germline loops: CDR1 SGHNT, CDR2 YYREEE (reference sequence). This CDR3 is built from 15 residues. Trimming left V 2 bases short and J 5 bases short, with 16 bases between. CDR3 protein: CASSFNGQGGETQYF. The CDR3 nucleotides read TGTGCCAGCAGCTTCAATGGACAGGGAGGGGAGACCCAGTACTTC.

V and J are TRBV29-1 and TRBJ1-2, with TRBD1 identical over 7 bases. J lost 3 bases, V lost 3 bases, and 4 bases had no gene match. The CDR3 runs 13 residues. Looked up from germline, CDR1 is SQVTM and CDR2 is ANQGSEA. The CDR3 region is CSVDTGVDYGYTF. The CDR3 nucleotides read TGCAGCGTTGACACAGGGGTAGACTATGGCTACACCTTC.

This sequence joins TRBV6-5 and TRBJ1-3; D is undetermined. V gave up 0 bases and J gave up 0 bases, with 9 bases separating them. The CDR3 length is 16 residues. Germline-derived CDR1 and CDR2 are MNHEY and SVGAGI. The CDR3 nucleotides are TGTGCCAGCAGTTACTCTGCAGCAAACTCTGGAAACACCATATATTTT. This gives the protein CASSYSAANSGNTIYF.

The CDR3 sequence: CASTMRQGEAFF. The CDR3 DNA reads TGTGCCAGCACCATGAGACAGGGTGAAGCTTTCTTT. V is TRBV6-6 and J is TRBJ1-1, with 7 bases matching TRBD1. The germline CDR1 and CDR2 sequences are MNHNY and SVGAGI (reference sequence). This CDR3 contains 12 residues. Germline trimming cut 7 bases from V and 7 bases from J; bases unmatched to any gene: 6.

This clonotype was seen only a few times. The chain links TRBV7-2 to TRBJ2-3; D might be TRBD1 (6 bases). Trimming shortened V by 5 bases and J by 4 bases, and 13 bases separated the two germline ends. Germline CDR1 is SGHTA and CDR2 is FQGNSA. This CDR3 comprises 14 residues. The CDR3 spells CASSHYRVADTQYF. CDR3 in DNA: TGTGCCAGCAGCCACTACAGGGTGGCAGATACGCAGTATTTT.

The rearrangement joins TRBV12-3 or TRBV12-4 to TRBJ2-5; 12 bases map to TRBD2. The CDR3 is made up of 16 amino acids. J was trimmed by 0 bases and V by 5 bases; bases with no gene match: 4. CDR3 nucleotides: TGTGCCAGCAGTCCCGGACTAGCGGGATACCAAGAGACCCAGTACTTC. Protein: CASSPGLAGYQETQYF.

The chain has TRBV28 and TRBJ2-7; 7 positions agree with TRBD1. This CDR3 comprises 14 residues. In germline, CDR1 is MDHEN, CDR2 SYDVKM. Germline trimming cut 4 bases from V and 2 bases from J; bases unmatched to any gene: 5. CDR3 loop: CASSSTGDPYEQYF. For the CDR3, the DNA is TGTGCCAGCAGTTCCACAGGGGACCCCTACGAGCAGTACTTC.